This entry describes one T cell receptor beta chain. Antigen: not known. The treatment was: roughly 11-day PBMC culture with coronavirus spike peptide pools or control peptides (ViraFEST assay). These CD4+ T cells came from an unexposed donor, sampled before the COVID-19 pandemic (2011-2018). Scientists separated out CD4+ T cells through negative selection following 10 days in culture. Scientists ran DNA taken from cultured CD4+ T cells through the Oncomine TCR Beta short-read assay for sequencing. From CD4+ T cells that had been cultured, genomic DNA was extracted. One entry per CDR3 protein, called by TCRdb with MiXCR from the PCR reads. The table has more than 10,000 distinct CDR3 sequences, 37% seen once. This sample was included in a study of vaccination and CD4 T cells after COVID-19. Study-level background: Post-COVID draws followed diagnosis by a median roughly 99 days (range 35 to 161). Study observations and caveats: Median SARS-CoV-2-reactive clonotypes rose from approximately 21 to 38, not significantly.

The germline CDR1 and CDR2 sequences are SQVTM and ANQGSEA. The CDR3 totals 13 residues. V lost 8 bases and J lost 3, with 14 bases in between. The clonotype originates from a human donor in good health. The chain is built from TRBV29-1 and TRBJ1-5, with a weak D call TRBD1 (6 bases). The material sequenced was CD4+ T cells from blood, cultured in vitro. CDR3 sequence (DNA): TGCAGCTACACTTGGGGGCCCAATCAGCCCCAGCATTTT. Translated: CSYTWGPNQPQHF.